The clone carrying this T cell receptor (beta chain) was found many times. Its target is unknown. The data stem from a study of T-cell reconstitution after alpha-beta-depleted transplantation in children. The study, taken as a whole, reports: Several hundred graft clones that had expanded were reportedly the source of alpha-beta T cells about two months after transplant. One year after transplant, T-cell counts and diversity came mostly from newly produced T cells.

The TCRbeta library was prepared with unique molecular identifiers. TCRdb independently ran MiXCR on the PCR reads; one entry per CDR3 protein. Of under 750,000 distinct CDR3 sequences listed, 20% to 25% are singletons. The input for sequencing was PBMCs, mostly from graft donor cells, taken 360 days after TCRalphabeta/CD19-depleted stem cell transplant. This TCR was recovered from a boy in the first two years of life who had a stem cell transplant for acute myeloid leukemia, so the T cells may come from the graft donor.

CDR3 residues: CASSLEPTGYNEQFF. The CDR3 region has the DNA TGTGCCAGCAGTTTGGAGCCCACAGGGTACAATGAGCAGTTCTTC. V usage is TRBV12-3 or TRBV12-4 and J usage is TRBJ2-1, with D perhaps TRBD1 (6 bases). V gave up 3 bases and J gave up 4 bases, with 13 bases separating them. This CDR3 comprises 15 residues.